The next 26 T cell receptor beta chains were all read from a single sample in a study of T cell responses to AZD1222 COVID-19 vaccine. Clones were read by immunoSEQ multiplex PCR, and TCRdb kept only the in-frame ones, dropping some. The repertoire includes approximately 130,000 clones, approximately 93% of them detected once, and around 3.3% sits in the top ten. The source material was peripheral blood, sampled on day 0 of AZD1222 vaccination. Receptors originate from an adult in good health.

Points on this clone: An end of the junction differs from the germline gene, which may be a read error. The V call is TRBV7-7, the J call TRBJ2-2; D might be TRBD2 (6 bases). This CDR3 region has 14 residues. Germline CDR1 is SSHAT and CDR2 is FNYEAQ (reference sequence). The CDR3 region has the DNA TGTGCTAGCAGCGGGTCGAGGGCATCCGGGGAGCTGTTTTTT. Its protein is CASSGSRASGELFF.

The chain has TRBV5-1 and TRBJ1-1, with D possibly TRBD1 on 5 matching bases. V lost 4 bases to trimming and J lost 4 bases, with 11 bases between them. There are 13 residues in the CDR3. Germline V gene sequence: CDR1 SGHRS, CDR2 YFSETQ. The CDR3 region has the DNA TGCGCCAGCAGCGAGGGGCTGGGCACTGAAGCTTTCTTT. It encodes CASSEGLGTEAFF. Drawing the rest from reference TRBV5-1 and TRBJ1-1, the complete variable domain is KAGVTQTPRYLIKTRGQQVTLSCSPISGHRSVSWYQQTPGQGLQFLFEYFSETQRNKGNFPGRFSGRQFSNSRSEMNVSTLELGDSALYLCASSEGLGTEAFFGQGTRLTVV.

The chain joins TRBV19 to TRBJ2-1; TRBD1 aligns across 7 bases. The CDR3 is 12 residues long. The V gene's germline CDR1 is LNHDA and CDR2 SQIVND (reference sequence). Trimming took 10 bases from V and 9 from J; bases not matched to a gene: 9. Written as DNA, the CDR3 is TGTGCCACCTCCACAGGGGTTGGTGAGCAGTTCTTC. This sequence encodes CATSTGVGEQFF. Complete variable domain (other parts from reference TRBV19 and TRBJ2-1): DGGITQSPKYLFRKEGQNVTLSCEQNLNHDAMYWYRQDPGQGLRLIYYSQIVNDFQKGDIAEGYSVSREKKESFPLTVTSAQKNPTAFYLCATSTGVGEQFFGPGTRLTVL.

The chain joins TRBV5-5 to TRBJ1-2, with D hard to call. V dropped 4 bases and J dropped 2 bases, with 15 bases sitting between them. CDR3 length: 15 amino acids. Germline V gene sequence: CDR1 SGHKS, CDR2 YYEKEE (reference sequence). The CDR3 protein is CASSASWRGNYGYTF. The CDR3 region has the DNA TGTGCCAGCAGCGCTAGCTGGCGCGGGAACTATGGCTACACCTTC.

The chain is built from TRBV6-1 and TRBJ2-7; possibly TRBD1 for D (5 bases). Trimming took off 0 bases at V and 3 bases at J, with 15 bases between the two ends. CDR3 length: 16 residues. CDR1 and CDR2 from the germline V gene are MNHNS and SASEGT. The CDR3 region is CASSEARRGGVYEQYF. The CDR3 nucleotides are TGTGCCAGCAGTGAAGCCCGAAGGGGTGGTGTCTACGAGCAGTACTTC.

CDR3 sequence: CASSLDQASNQPQHF. In DNA form, the CDR3 reads TGCGCCAGCAGCTTGGATCAGGCTAGCAATCAGCCCCAGCATTTT. The J gene is TRBJ1-5, the V gene TRBV5-1; no definite D call. The CDR3 is 15 residues long. Trimming shortened V by 0 bases and J by 0 bases, and 7 bases separated the two germline ends. The germline V gene encodes CDR1 SGHRS and CDR2 YFSETQ.

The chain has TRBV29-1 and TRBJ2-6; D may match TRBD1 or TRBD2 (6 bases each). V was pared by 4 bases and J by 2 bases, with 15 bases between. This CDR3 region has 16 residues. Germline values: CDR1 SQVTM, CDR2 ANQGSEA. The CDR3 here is CSVVWGAKAGANVLTF. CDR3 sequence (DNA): TGCAGCGTTGTTTGGGGGGCTAAGGCTGGGGCCAACGTCCTGACTTTC.

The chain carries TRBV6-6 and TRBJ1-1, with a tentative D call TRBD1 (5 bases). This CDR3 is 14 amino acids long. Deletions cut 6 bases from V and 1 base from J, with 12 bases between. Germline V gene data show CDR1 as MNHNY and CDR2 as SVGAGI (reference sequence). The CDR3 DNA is TGTGCCAGCAGGGACGGGACGGAGAACACTGAAGCTTTCTTT. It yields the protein CASRDGTENTEAFF.

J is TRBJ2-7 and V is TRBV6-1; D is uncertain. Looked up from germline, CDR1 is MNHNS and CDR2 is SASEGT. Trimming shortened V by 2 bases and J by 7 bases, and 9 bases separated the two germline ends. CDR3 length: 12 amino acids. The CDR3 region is CASSELGREQYF. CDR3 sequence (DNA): TGTGCCAGCAGTGAACTCGGTAGGGAGCAGTACTTC.

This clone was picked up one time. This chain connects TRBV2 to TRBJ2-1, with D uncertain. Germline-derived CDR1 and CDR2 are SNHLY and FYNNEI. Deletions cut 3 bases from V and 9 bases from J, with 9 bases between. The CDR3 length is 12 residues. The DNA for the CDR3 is TGTGCCAGCAGTGATGCAGGTGTTGAGCAGTTCTTC. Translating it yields CASSDAGVEQFF.

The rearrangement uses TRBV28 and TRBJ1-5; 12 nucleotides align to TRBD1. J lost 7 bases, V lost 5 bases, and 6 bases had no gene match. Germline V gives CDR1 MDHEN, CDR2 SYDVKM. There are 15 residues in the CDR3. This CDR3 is CASSDGDRGHQPQHF. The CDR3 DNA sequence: TGTGCCAGCAGTGACGGGGACAGGGGGCACCAGCCCCAGCATTTT.

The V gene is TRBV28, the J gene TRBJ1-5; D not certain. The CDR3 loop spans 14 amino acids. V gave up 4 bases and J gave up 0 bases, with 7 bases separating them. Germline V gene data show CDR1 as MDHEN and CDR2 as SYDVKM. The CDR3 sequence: CASSWLDSNQPQHF. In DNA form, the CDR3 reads TGTGCCAGCAGTTGGCTGGATAGCAATCAGCCCCAGCATTTT.

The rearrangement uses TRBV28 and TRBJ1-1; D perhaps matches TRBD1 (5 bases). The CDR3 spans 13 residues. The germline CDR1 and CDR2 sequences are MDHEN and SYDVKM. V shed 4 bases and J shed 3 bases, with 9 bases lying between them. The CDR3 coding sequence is TGTGCCAGCAGTTATAGCAGGGACACTGAAGCTTTCTTT. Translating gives CASSYSRDTEAFF.

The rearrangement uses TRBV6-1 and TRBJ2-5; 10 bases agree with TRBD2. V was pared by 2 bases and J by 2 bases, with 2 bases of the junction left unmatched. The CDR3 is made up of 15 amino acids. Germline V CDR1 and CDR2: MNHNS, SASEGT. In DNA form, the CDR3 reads TGTGCCAGCAGTGAATTAGCGGGAGGACAAGAGACCCAGTACTTC. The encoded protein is CASSELAGGQETQYF.

In DNA form, the CDR3 reads TGTGCCAGCAGCAAAAGGCAACAGGGCCCAGATAGCAATCAGCCCCAGCATTTT. Protein: CASSKRQQGPDSNQPQHF. V and J are TRBV21-1 and TRBJ1-5; the table names TRBD1, a call not compared with the DNA. TRBV21-1 is a pseudogene segment. This CDR3 comprises 18 residues.

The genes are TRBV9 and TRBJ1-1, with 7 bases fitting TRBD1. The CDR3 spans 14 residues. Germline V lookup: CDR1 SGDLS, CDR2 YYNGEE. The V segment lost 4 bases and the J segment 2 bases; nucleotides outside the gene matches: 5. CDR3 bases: TGTGCCAGCAGCCCTCGACAGGGAAACACTGAAGCTTTCTTT. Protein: CASSPRQGNTEAFF.

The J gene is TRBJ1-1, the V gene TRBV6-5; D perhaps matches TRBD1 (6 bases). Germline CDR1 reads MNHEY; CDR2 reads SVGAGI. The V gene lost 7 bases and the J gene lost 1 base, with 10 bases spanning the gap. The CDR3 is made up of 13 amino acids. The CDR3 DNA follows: TGTGCCAGCACCACGGGACAGAACACTGAAGCTTTCTTT. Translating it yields CASTTGQNTEAFF.

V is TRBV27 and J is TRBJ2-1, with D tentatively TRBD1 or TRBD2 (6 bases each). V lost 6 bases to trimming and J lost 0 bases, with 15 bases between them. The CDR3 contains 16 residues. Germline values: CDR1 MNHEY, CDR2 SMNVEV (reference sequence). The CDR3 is CASRAGGGPSYNEQFF. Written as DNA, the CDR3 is TGTGCCAGCAGGGCCGGGGGCGGACCCTCCTACAATGAGCAGTTCTTC.

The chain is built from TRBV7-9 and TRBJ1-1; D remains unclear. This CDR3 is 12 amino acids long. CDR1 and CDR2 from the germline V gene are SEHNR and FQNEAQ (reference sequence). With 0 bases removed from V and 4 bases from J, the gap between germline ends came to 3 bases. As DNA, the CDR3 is TGTGCCAGCAGCTTAGCTCTCACTGAAGCTTTCTTT. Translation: CASSLALTEAFF.

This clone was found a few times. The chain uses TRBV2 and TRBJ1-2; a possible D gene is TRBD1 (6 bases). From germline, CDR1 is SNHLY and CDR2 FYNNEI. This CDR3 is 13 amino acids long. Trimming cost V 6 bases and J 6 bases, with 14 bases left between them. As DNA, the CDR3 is TGTGCCAGCAGCGACAGGCCAGGAGATGGCTACACCTTC. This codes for CASSDRPGDGYTF. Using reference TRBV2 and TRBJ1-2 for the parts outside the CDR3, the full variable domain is EPEVTQTPSHQVTQMGQEVILRCVPISNHLYFYWYRQILGQKVEFLVSFYNNEISEKSEIFDDQFSVERPDGSNFTLKIRSTKLEDSAMYFCASSDRPGDGYTFGSGTRLTVV.

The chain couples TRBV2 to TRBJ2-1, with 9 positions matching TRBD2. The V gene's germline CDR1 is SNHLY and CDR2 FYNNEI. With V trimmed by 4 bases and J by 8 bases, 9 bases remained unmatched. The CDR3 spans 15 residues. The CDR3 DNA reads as TGTGCCAGCAGTGGTCGTAGCGGGGGTTGGGATGAGCAGTTCTTC. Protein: CASSGRSGGWDEQFF. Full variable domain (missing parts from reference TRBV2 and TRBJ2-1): EPEVTQTPSHQVTQMGQEVILRCVPISNHLYFYWYRQILGQKVEFLVSFYNNEISEKSEIFDDQFSVERPDGSNFTLKIRSTKLEDSAMYFCASSGRSGGWDEQFFGPGTRLTVL.

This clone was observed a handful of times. CDR3 nucleotides: TGTGCCGGCGGGGCAAACTATGGCTACACCTTC. Protein product: CAGGANYGYTF. The V call is TRBV7-9, the J call TRBJ1-2; a weak D match, TRBD1 (5 bases). The CDR3 length is 11 residues. Germline V gene lookup returns CDR1 SEHNR and CDR2 FQNEAQ (reference sequence). V was shortened by 11 bases and J by 2 bases, with 9 bases between the two germline ends.

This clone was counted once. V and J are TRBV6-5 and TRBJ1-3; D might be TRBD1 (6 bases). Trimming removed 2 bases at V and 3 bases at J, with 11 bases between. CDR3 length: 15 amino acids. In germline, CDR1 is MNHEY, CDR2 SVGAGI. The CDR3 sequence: CASSYIGGLGNTIYF. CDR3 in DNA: TGTGCCAGCAGTTACATCGGGGGGCTTGGAAACACCATATATTTT.

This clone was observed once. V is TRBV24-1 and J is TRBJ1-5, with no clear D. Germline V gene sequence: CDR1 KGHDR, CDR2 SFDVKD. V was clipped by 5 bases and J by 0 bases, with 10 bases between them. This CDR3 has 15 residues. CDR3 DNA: TGTGCCACCAGTGGCGGAACGAATAGCAATCAGCCCCAGCATTTT. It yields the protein CATSGGTNSNQPQHF.

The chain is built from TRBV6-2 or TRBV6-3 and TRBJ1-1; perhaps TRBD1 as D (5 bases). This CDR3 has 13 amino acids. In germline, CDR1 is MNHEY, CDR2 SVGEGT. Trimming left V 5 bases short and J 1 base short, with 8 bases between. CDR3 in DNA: TGTGCCAGCAGTATACAGGAGAACACTGAAGCTTTCTTT. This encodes CASSIQENTEAFF.

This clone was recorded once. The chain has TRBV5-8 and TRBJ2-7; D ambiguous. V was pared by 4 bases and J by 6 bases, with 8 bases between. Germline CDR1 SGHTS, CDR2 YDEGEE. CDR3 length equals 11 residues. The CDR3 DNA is TGTGCCAGCAGCCCGCGACGCGAGCAGTACTTC. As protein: CASSPRREQYF.